The present T cell receptor beta chain was sequenced within a study of graft-versus-host responses after intestinal transplantation (dated by TCRdb to the early 2020s). Regarding the research as a whole: Recipients received multivisceral, liver-intestinal, or isolated intestinal transplants. The cohort enrolled some 24 intestinal transplant recipients, one of whom was a retransplant, and a few patients without pretransplant specimens were excluded. All recipients received anti-thymocyte globulin induction followed by maintenance tacrolimus and steroids for around 3 years. Alloreactive clones were identified by sequencing pre-transplant mixed lymphocyte reaction products and comparing them with unstimulated pre-transplant donor and recipient T cells. A peak of at least 4% donor T cells among recipient peripheral blood mononuclear cells was the definition used for donor T cell macrochimerism. Bulk TCR-beta CDR3 sequencing was used to track graft-versus-host and host-versus-graft alloreactive T cell clones in the graft, circulation and bone marrow after intestinal transplantation. Instead of going to the commercial service, samples from a few later patients were sequenced in-house on an Illumina MiSeq and processed with MiXCR.

Of note for this clone: Its antigen is currently not known. Base-call qualities are not available, and no considerably larger clone is one nucleotide away.

Measured from the cysteine to the phenylalanine, the CDR3 is 14 residues long. Left in the record is the CDR3 DNA by itself, 42 bases read in frame from the first base. V gives up 2 bases and J gives up 8 bases, and the segment between their germline ends measures 13 bases. CDR1 and CDR2, looked up from the germline V gene, are MNHEY and SVGAGI. The receptor library was made with the immunoSEQ multiplex PCR assay. In most patients, genomic DNA was isolated using the Qiagen DNeasy Blood and Tissue Kit and sent frozen to Adaptive Biotechnologies for TCR sequencing. High-throughput TCR-beta CDR3 sequencing of genomic DNA from most patients was performed by Adaptive Biotechnologies. The authors' analysis ran thus. TCR sequencing data were retrieved from Adaptive's ImmunoSEQ software for more than 15 patients, whereas a few other patients were processed with MiXCR and VDJtools. To correct CD4 versus CD8 sorting errors, any sequence found in both subsets at a frequency ratio below 5:1 was removed. CDR3 nucleotide sequences shared by donor and recipient were removed because the origin of these sequences could not be assigned. At least 2-fold expansion over unstimulated cells and a minimum CFSE-low frequency of 0.002% (template counts) or 0.001% (read counts) were required for clones to be classified as alloreactive. Clones were considered mappable if detected in sequenced pre-transplant spleen, lymph node, or MLR CFSE-low populations of the donor or recipient. The cumulative frequency of alloreactive clones was calculated as a percentage of all sequences, weighted by copy number. The source is immuneACCESS, and TCRdb retained only in-frame sequences with V and J called. Part of the clones is not carried over; for the studies checked, unresolved V genes explain less than half of this, and the remainder is unexplained. That table furnishes V, J and clone size, whereas the DNA furnished D and trimming. The sample table contains 60,000 to 75,000 clones; only one count was recorded for roughly 90% of them. Of the sample, around 2.6% falls within the top ten clones.

The sample's time point, from its label and the paper: cells obtained before transplantation from donor or recipient. CD3+CD4+ and CD3+CD8+ populations were FACS-sorted from unstimulated pre-transplant donor and recipient cells taken from spleen or lymph nodes. The paper's findings and limits, for the study overall: Conclusions were limited by the relatively low number and heterogeneity of intestinal transplant patients. GvH clones turned up in recipient bone marrow, with some appearing earlier in ileal mucosa or blood, a pattern consistent with an intestinal mucosal origin. High GvH to HvG T cell clonal ratios were observed in the allografts of patients with donor T cell macrochimerism. Early after transplant, declines in HvG clones were associated with peak levels of circulating GvH clones.

Sequencing used unstimulated CD8+ T cells sorted from spleen or lymph node cells, obtained before intestinal transplant. The receptor was derived from a human donor who received an intestinal transplant. The receptor chain draws on TRBV6-5 and TRBJ2-1; perhaps TRBD1 is the D gene, with 6 bases matching. The CDR3 protein sequence reads: CASSYNRAEDEQFF. The nucleotide sequence is TGTGCCAGCAGTTACAACAGGGCTGAGGATGAGCAGTTCTTC.